The source of this T cell receptor beta chain is a study of cytomegalovirus exposure and HLA in healthy donors. Across the whole study: The use of the same platform for the roughly 120 validation repertoires and the 650 to 850 first-cohort repertoires was reported by a later analysis.

Overall study results and limits: The authors listed 150 to 200 TCR beta chains as cytomegalovirus-associated. In vitro, a few CMV-associated chains proved specific for CMV antigens. First-cohort TCR clusters tended to co-occur in the 130 or so validation repertoires, a later analysis found.

Germline V gives CDR1 SGHAT, CDR2 FQNNGV. This CDR3 has 13 residues. V lost 4 bases and J lost 7, with 13 bases in between. The data were produced by immunoSEQ multiplex PCR, yet TCRdb's version contains in-frame clones alone and is incomplete. This table has roughly 77,000 clones, about 95% appearing once. For this clone: The target antigen is unknown.

Sequencing used PBMCs. The chain links TRBV11-2 to TRBJ1-1; D uncertain. The origin of this receptor is a woman in her late teens or twenties in good health and CMV-seronegative. CDR3 sequence: CASSYGGFGEAFF. The DNA of the CDR3 is TGTGCCAGCAGCTATGGAGGTTTTGGTGAAGCTTTCTTT.